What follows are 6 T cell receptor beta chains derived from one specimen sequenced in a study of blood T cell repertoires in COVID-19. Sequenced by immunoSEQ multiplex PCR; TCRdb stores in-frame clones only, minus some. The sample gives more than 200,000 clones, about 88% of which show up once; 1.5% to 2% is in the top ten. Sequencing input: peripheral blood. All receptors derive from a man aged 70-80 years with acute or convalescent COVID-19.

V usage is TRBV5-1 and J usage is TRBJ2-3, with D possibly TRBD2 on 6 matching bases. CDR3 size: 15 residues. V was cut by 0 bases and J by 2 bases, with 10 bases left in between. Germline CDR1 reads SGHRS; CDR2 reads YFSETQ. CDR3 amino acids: CASSLAGVNTDTQYF. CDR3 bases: TGCGCCAGCAGCTTGGCGGGAGTTAACACAGATACGCAGTATTTT.

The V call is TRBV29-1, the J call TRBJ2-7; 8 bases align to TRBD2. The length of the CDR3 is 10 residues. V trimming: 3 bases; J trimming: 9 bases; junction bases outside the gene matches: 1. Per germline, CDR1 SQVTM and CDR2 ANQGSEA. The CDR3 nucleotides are TGCAGCGTTGATAGCGGGACGCAGTACTTC. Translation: CSVDSGTQYF.

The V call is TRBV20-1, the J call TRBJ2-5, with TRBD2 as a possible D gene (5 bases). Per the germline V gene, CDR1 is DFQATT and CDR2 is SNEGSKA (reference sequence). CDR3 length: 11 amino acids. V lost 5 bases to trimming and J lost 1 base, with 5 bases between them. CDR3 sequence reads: CSALAQETQYF. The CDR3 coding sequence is TGCAGTGCTCTAGCCCAAGAGACCCAGTACTTC.

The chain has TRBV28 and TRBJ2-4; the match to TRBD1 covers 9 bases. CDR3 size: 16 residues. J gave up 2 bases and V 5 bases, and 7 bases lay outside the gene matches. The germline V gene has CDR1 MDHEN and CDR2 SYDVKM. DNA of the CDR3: TGTGCCAGCAGTCCCCCGGGACAGGGCTCCAAAAACATTCAGTACTTC. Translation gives CASSPPGQGSKNIQYF.

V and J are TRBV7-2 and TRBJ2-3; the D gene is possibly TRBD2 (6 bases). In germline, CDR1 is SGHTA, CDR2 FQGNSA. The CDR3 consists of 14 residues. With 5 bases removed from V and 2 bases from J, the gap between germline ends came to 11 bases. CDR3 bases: TGTGCCAGCAGCCTCGGGAGATTCACAGATACGCAGTATTTT. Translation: CASSLGRFTDTQYF.

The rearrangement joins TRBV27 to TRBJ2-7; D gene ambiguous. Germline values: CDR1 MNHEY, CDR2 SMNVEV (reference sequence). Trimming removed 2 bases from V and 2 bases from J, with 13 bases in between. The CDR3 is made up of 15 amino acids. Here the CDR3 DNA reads TGTGCCAGCAGTTTACAACAGCACCAAACCTACGAGCAGTACTTC. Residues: CASSLQQHQTYEQYF.